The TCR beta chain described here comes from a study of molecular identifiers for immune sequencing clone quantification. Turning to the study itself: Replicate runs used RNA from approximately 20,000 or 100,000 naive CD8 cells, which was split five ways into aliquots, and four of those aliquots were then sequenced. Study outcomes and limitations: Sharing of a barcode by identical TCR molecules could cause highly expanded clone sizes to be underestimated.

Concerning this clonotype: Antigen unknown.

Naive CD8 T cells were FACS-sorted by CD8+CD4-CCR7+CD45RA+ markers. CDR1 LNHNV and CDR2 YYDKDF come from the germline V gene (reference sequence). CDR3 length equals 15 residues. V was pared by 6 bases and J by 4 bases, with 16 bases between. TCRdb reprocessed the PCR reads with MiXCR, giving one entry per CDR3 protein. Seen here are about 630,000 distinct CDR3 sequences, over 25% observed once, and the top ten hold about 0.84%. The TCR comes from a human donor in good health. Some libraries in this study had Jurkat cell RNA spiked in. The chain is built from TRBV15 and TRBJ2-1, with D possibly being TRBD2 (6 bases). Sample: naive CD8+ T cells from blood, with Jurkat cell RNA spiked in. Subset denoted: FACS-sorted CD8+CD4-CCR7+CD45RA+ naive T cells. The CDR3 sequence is CATRGPSATYNEQFF. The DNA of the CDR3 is TGTGCCACCAGAGGTCCTAGCGCCACGTACAATGAGCAGTTCTTC.